The T cell receptor beta chain described here comes from a study of human T cells and chemical hapten exposure. Study overall: Per-sample TCR yields varied mainly from small pooled library volume differences. Study findings and constraints: It was expanded TCRs that formed significantly more large CDR3 similarity clusters than controls did.

Per the germline V gene, CDR1 is SGHRS and CDR2 is YFSETQ. Trimming took 0 bases from V and 3 from J; bases not matched to a gene: 7. The CDR3 sequence is 16 residues long. This clonotype was counted at least ten times. As yet, its antigen is unknown. Time point indicated: patch test 1, 2 weeks after DPC sensitization. Noted treatment: therapeutic diphenylcyclopropenone sensitization with weekly scalp DPC. TCRdb re-derived calls from the RACE reads in MiXCR, one entry per CDR3 protein. In the table there are fewer than 500,000 distinct CDR3 sequences, approximately 5.1% of which are singletons. The sample here was whole blood, taken in connection with sensitization to the hapten diphenylcyclopropenone (DPC). The V gene is TRBV5-1, the J gene TRBJ1-2; 8 bases are shared with TRBD1. The sequence was obtained from a woman in her forties or fifties with alopecia areata. Some clones in this sample may be carry-over from other donors' samples. The CDR3 bases are TGCGCCAGCAGCTTGGTTGCAGGGGGCAATCACTATGGCTACACCTTC. Translating it yields CASSLVAGGNHYGYTF. Complete variable domain (other parts from reference TRBV5-1 and TRBJ1-2): KAGVTQTPRYLIKTRGQQVTLSCSPISGHRSVSWYQQTPGQGLQFLFEYFSETQRNKGNFPGRFSGRQFSNSRSEMNVSTLELGDSALYLCASSLVAGGNHYGYTFGSGTRLTVV.